Shown below are 19 T cell receptor beta chains from a single sample sequenced in a study of T cells after yellow fever vaccination. MiXCR, applied by TCRdb to the 5' RACE reads, yields one record per CDR3 protein. The sample lists some 560,000 distinct CDR3 sequences; 17% were seen once. Sequencing was performed on PBMCs, taken about 5 days after the first yellow fever vaccination. The source of these receptors is a man between 18 and 35 years old who received the YFV17D yellow fever vaccine.

The genes are TRBV11-2 and TRBJ2-5; a possible D gene is TRBD2 (7 bases). The V end was cut by 4 bases, the J end by 5 bases, with 26 bases between. In germline, CDR1 is SGHAT, CDR2 FQNNGV. The CDR3 extends over 18 amino acids. CDR3 loop: CASSSKSNPGGLWETQYF. The CDR3 DNA sequence: TGTGCCAGCAGCTCGAAATCGAACCCCGGGGGGCTGTGGGAGACCCAGTACTTC.

In this sample, this clonotype turned up many times. The J gene is TRBJ1-5, the V gene TRBV7-2, with D tentatively TRBD1 (5 bases). There are 13 residues in the CDR3. Germline values: CDR1 SGHTA, CDR2 FQGNSA. The V and J ends lost 4 bases and 5 bases respectively, with 9 bases between them. The CDR3 nucleotides are TGTGCCAGCAGCTCATGGGGGGATCAGCCCCAGCATTTT. It is translated as CASSSWGDQPQHF.

This sequence joins TRBV6-5 and TRBJ1-6; 8 bases align to TRBD1. After removal of 2 bases from V and 3 bases from J, the junction contained 3 bases not matched to a gene. This CDR3 is 16 amino acids long. Germline CDR1 is MNHEY and CDR2 is SVGAGI. The CDR3 DNA sequence: TGTGCCAGCAGTTACCTACAGGGGGGCTATAATTCACCCCTCCACTTT. This gives the protein CASSYLQGGYNSPLHF.

This clonotype showed up just a few times. This chain joins TRBV7-9 and TRBJ1-5; D uncertain. V lost 1 base to trimming and J lost 4 bases, with 11 bases between them. Looked up from germline, CDR1 is SEHNR and CDR2 is FQNEAQ (reference sequence). The CDR3 runs to 15 residues. The CDR3 reads CASSLDDTVNQPQHF. The DNA of the CDR3 is TGTGCCAGCAGCTTAGATGACACTGTAAATCAGCCCCAGCATTTT.

This clonotype was seen a handful of times. The junction differs from germline at one of its ends, possibly a read error. V is TRBV7-7 and J is TRBJ2-1; D may be TRBD1 or TRBD2 (5 bases each). CDR1 is SSHAT, CDR2 FNYEAQ, per germline (reference sequence). The CDR3 length is 13 residues. The CDR3 loop is CASSLASRDEQFF. DNA for the CDR3: TGTGCTAGCAGCTTAGCTAGCAGGGATGAGCAGTTCTTC.

The CDR3 loop is CASSLAGPGSGNTIYF. CDR3 bases: TGTGCCAGCAGCTTAGCAGGGCCCGGCTCTGGAAACACCATATATTTT. The V gene is TRBV7-2, the J gene TRBJ1-3; D gene uncertain. Trimming removed 0 bases from V and 0 bases from J, with 9 bases in between. The germline V gene has CDR1 SGHTA and CDR2 FQGNSA. CDR3 length equals 16 residues.

This clonotype came up a few times. The chain recombines TRBV29-1 with TRBJ1-4, with D hard to call. CDR1 and CDR2 from the germline V gene are SQVTM and ANQGSEA. The CDR3 has 14 residues. V was shortened by 4 bases and J by 4 bases, with 13 bases between the two germline ends. The CDR3 DNA reads TGCAGCGTTGTGGTTAAGGGATTTAATGAAAAACTGTTTTTT. Its protein product is CSVVVKGFNEKLFF.

This clonotype was seen only a few times. This sequence joins TRBV9 and TRBJ1-2; 7 nucleotides match TRBD1. After removal of 4 bases from V and 4 bases from J, the junction contained 10 bases not matched to a gene. Germline loops: CDR1 SGDLS, CDR2 YYNGEE. This CDR3 has 15 amino acids. The CDR3 DNA is TGTGCCAGCAGCAAACCGGGACAGCCCCTCTATGGCTACACCTTC. It codes for CASSKPGQPLYGYTF.

The V and J genes are TRBV5-1 and TRBJ2-5; 7 bases map to TRBD2. The V gene end was trimmed by 2 bases and the J gene end by 1 base; junction bases not matched to a gene: 5. The germline gives CDR1 SGHRS, CDR2 YFSETQ. This CDR3 contains 15 residues. CDR3 amino acids: CASSLSGVPQETQYF. CDR3 in DNA: TGCGCCAGCAGCTTAAGCGGGGTTCCCCAAGAGACCCAGTACTTC.

This chain connects TRBV19 to TRBJ1-6; TRBD1 matches 8 bases. Germline V lookup: CDR1 LNHDA, CDR2 SQIVND (reference sequence). Trimming at V came to 6 bases and at J to 9 bases, leaving 10 bases not matched to a gene. This CDR3 comprises 15 residues. The CDR3 bases are TGTGCCAGTAGCACAGACAGGGGCGGAGGTTCACCCCTCCACTTT. Translated, it gives CASSTDRGGGSPLHF. The full variable domain, completed using reference TRBV19 and TRBJ1-6, is DGGITQSPKYLFRKEGQNVTLSCEQNLNHDAMYWYRQDPGQGLRLIYYSQIVNDFQKGDIAEGYSVSREKKESFPLTVTSAQKNPTAFYLCASSTDRGGGSPLHFGNGTRLTVT.

The chain's CDR3 is CASSLTSGGNEQYF. CDR3 sequence (DNA): TGCGCCAGCAGCTTGACTAGCGGGGGGAACGAGCAGTACTTC. This sequence joins TRBV5-1 and TRBJ2-7; 12 bases fit TRBD2. Germline V gene data show CDR1 as SGHRS and CDR2 as YFSETQ. V shed 1 base, J shed 5 bases, and the junction held 1 base outside the gene matches. The CDR3 is 14 amino acids.

This clonotype has at least ten counts. The rearrangement joins TRBV5-1 to TRBJ2-7, with D hard to call. CDR3 length: 13 amino acids. Germline CDR1 is SGHRS and CDR2 is YFSETQ. Trimming pared 7 bases from V and 2 bases from J, leaving 13 bases between. The CDR3 reads CASHLDGAYEQYF. In DNA, the CDR3 is TGCGCCAGCCACCTCGACGGTGCCTACGAGCAGTACTTC.

This clonotype was recorded a few times. The rearrangement joins TRBV29-1 to TRBJ2-1, with D uncertain. The CDR3 runs 12 residues. V was clipped by 4 bases and J by 5 bases, with 9 bases between them. Per germline, CDR1 SQVTM and CDR2 ANQGSEA. The DNA of the CDR3 is TGCAGCGTTGGGCAGGCTCACAATGAGCAGTTCTTC. Its protein product is CSVGQAHNEQFF.

In its sample, this clonotype was seen a few times. The chain employs TRBV20-1 and TRBJ1-2; D unclear. Looked up from germline, CDR1 is DFQATT and CDR2 is SNEGSKA (reference sequence). The CDR3 totals 13 residues. V gave up 0 bases and J gave up 4 bases, with 9 bases separating them. The DNA for the CDR3 is TGCAGTGCTAGAGATCTGGAGGGCTATGGCTACACCTTC. The encoded protein is CSARDLEGYGYTF.

This clonotype was picked up a small number of times. The V and J genes are TRBV4-1 and TRBJ1-1; D uncertain. Trimming shortened V by 1 base and J by 5 bases, and 14 bases separated the two germline ends. There are 15 residues in the CDR3. Germline loops: CDR1 MGHRA, CDR2 YSYEKL. The CDR3 spells CASSQGEGRRTEAFF. CDR3 in DNA: TGCGCCAGCAGCCAAGGTGAGGGAAGGAGGACTGAAGCTTTCTTT.

The rearrangement links TRBV5-1 to TRBJ2-1; D perhaps matches TRBD2 (6 bases). Germline assignment: CDR1 SGHRS and CDR2 YFSETQ. This CDR3 is 14 amino acids long. Trimming shortened V by 0 bases and J by 8 bases, and 12 bases separated the two germline ends. CDR3 sequence (DNA): TGCGCCAGCAGCTTGGGGGACTTAATCCATGAGCAGTTCTTC. Its protein product is CASSLGDLIHEQFF.

The gene calls are TRBV7-2 and TRBJ2-5; the D gene is possibly TRBD1 (6 bases). This CDR3 contains 15 residues. Trimming took off 3 bases at V and 1 base at J, with 12 bases between the two ends. Germline assignment: CDR1 SGHTA and CDR2 FQGNSA. The CDR3 region has the DNA TGTGCCAGCAGCTTGATCAACAGGGCCCAAGAGACCCAGTACTTC. Translating it yields CASSLINRAQETQYF.

The rearrangement joins TRBV28 to TRBJ1-2, with D perhaps matching TRBD1 (5 bases). The V end lost 5 bases, the J end lost 4 bases, and 20 bases lay between the germline ends. The germline gives CDR1 MDHEN, CDR2 SYDVKM. This CDR3 comprises 16 residues. CDR3 amino acids: CASSTGAALTSYGYTF. CDR3 DNA sequence: TGTGCCAGCAGTACCGGGGCCGCCCTGACGTCCTATGGCTACACCTTC.

The V gene is TRBV4-1, the J gene TRBJ1-5, with a weak D call TRBD1 (6 bases). V gave up 0 bases and J gave up 2 bases, with 14 bases separating them. This CDR3 comprises 17 residues. The germline CDR1 and CDR2 sequences are MGHRA and YSYEKL. CDR3 bases: TGCGCCAGCAGCCAAGATATGGGGGGCGGTCGCAATCAGCCCCAGCATTTT. This translates into CASSQDMGGGRNQPQHF.